The present TCR beta chain was sequenced within a study of identical twins. Using its own MiXCR run on the 5' RACE reads, TCRdb lists one record per CDR3 protein. The repertoire holds about 720,000 distinct CDR3 sequences, with 15% to 20% as singletons. Study observations and caveats: Insertions ran lower in abundant cord blood beta clonotypes, though not in memory repertoires.

This clonotype was counted ten times or more. What it binds is unknown. This CDR3 region has 14 residues. The V end lost 5 bases, the J end lost 4 bases, and 11 bases lay between the germline ends. The same sample was also used in a study of T cells expressing NK-cell markers. That source reports: Among the experiments, several used an anti-gamma-delta TCR antibody to restrict sorting to alpha-beta TCR T cells.

The receptor was isolated from a young woman in good health. Sequencing used PBMCs. V gene TRBV12-3 or TRBV12-4 combines with J gene TRBJ1-4; D possibly corresponds to TRBD1 (5 bases). CDR3 bases: TGTGCCAGCAGTCCGGGGACGGATAATGAAAAACTGTTTTTT. Protein: CASSPGTDNEKLFF.